This T cell receptor beta chain was captured in a study of early T cells in non-severe SARS-CoV-2 infection. Using its own MiXCR run on the 5' RACE reads, TCRdb lists one record per CDR3 protein. The data contain 55,000 to 65,000 distinct CDR3 sequences, around 13% of them singletons. V shed 5 bases and J 5 bases; nucleotides not matched to a gene: 5. The germline V gene encodes CDR1 DFQATT and CDR2 SNEGSKA (reference sequence). This CDR3 is built from 14 residues. The sequence was collected from an adult who was a healthcare worker with PCR-confirmed SARS-CoV-2 infection or an uninfected control (not recorded which). The sample taken for sequencing was whole blood. This chain joins TRBV20-1 and TRBJ2-1; 11 bases are shared with TRBD2. The DNA of the CDR3 is TGCAGTGCTCTGACTAGCGGGGCCCACAATGAGCAGTTCTTC. Translated, it gives CSALTSGAHNEQFF.